This T cell receptor beta chain came from a study of blood T cell repertoires in COVID-19. The wider study: There were acute and convalescent COVID-19 samples, and they came from the United States, Italy and Spain.

Authors' data handling: Cell counts per sample came from amplifying reference gene primers. Repertoires were generated with immunoSEQ multiplex PCR, while TCRdb's copy carries only in-frame clones and drops some. The D gene and trimming were derived from the DNA, and the V and J assignments and clone size from that table. The sample records around 160,000 clones, about 80% being singletons. The CDR3 has 15 amino acids. Germline CDR1 LNHDA, CDR2 SQIVND (reference sequence). V dropped 9 bases and J dropped 0 bases, with 15 bases sitting between them. Cohort 3 recovery required two negative PCRs, clearance, or symptom resolution.

Sequenced: PBMCs or T cells enriched from blood (not recorded which). The J gene is TRBJ1-5, the V gene TRBV19, with D tentatively TRBD1 (5 bases). This receptor was identified in a woman aged 55-69 years who had recovered from COVID-19. The CDR3 reads CASEDRPHSNQPQHF. The CDR3 DNA follows: TGTGCCAGCGAAGACAGACCCCATAGCAATCAGCCCCAGCATTTT.